The entry below describes one TCR beta chain. This record belongs to a study of OX40 agonist ivuxolimab in advanced cancers. Across the study: Ivuxolimab, an antibody acting as an agonist of OX40 (CD134), was used to treat patients. Patients were dosed intravenously with ivuxolimab at 0.01 to 10 mg/kg every 2 weeks. Participants averaged roughly 60 years of age (range roughly 23 to 90) and were roughly 80% male.

This CDR3 contains 17 residues. Germline V gene lookup returns CDR1 SGHVS and CDR2 FNYEAQ. With 5 bases clipped from V and 1 base from J, the junction kept 11 bases outside the gene matches. The repertoire was sequenced with immunoSEQ multiplex PCR; TCRdb's copy has only in-frame clones and lacks some. Of around 11,000 clones detected, 65% to 85% appear once; the ten largest clones hold around 13%. Patients with a history of autoimmune disease or on systemic immunosuppression were excluded. This chain links TRBV7-6 with TRBJ2-1; 7 positions agree with TRBD2. This specimen consisted of CD4+ or CD8+ T cells sorted from blood, obtained in a trial of the OX40 agonist ivuxolimab. This receptor was obtained from an adult with an advanced solid tumor such as melanoma, head and neck, liver or kidney cancer. The CDR3 spells CASSISPGRASYNEQFF. The CDR3 DNA sequence: TGTGCCAGCAGCATTTCCCCAGGGAGGGCTTCCTACAATGAGCAGTTCTTC.